The T cell receptor beta chain under discussion was sequenced for a study of T cell responses to AZD1222 COVID-19 vaccine. Overall study findings and caveats: At baseline, just six AZD1222 recipients tested seropositive. It should be noted that donors were predominantly white British and more often female, and clonal diversity was possibly underestimated. Repertoire sampling occurred only after the peak T cell response.

As concerns this clone: As yet, its antigen is unknown.

Per the germline V gene, CDR1 is LNHDA and CDR2 is SQIVND (reference sequence). The germline V and J ends were trimmed by 5 bases and 11 bases, with 15 bases remaining between them. The CDR3 runs 12 residues. Assay: immunoSEQ multiplex PCR; the TCRdb copy retains only in-frame clones and omits some. Among about 150,000 clones listed, about 90% were seen once. Recipients boosted at about 4 weeks or about 12 weeks are pooled. This clonotype was obtained from an adult who received the AZD1222 COVID-19 vaccine. The chain employs TRBV19 and TRBJ1-1; tentatively, D is TRBD1 (6 bases). Sequenced here: peripheral blood, sampled 28 days after the second AZD1222 dose. This chain's CDR3 is CASSPTGLNAFF. DNA of the CDR3: TGTGCCAGTAGTCCAACAGGGCTAAACGCTTTCTTT.